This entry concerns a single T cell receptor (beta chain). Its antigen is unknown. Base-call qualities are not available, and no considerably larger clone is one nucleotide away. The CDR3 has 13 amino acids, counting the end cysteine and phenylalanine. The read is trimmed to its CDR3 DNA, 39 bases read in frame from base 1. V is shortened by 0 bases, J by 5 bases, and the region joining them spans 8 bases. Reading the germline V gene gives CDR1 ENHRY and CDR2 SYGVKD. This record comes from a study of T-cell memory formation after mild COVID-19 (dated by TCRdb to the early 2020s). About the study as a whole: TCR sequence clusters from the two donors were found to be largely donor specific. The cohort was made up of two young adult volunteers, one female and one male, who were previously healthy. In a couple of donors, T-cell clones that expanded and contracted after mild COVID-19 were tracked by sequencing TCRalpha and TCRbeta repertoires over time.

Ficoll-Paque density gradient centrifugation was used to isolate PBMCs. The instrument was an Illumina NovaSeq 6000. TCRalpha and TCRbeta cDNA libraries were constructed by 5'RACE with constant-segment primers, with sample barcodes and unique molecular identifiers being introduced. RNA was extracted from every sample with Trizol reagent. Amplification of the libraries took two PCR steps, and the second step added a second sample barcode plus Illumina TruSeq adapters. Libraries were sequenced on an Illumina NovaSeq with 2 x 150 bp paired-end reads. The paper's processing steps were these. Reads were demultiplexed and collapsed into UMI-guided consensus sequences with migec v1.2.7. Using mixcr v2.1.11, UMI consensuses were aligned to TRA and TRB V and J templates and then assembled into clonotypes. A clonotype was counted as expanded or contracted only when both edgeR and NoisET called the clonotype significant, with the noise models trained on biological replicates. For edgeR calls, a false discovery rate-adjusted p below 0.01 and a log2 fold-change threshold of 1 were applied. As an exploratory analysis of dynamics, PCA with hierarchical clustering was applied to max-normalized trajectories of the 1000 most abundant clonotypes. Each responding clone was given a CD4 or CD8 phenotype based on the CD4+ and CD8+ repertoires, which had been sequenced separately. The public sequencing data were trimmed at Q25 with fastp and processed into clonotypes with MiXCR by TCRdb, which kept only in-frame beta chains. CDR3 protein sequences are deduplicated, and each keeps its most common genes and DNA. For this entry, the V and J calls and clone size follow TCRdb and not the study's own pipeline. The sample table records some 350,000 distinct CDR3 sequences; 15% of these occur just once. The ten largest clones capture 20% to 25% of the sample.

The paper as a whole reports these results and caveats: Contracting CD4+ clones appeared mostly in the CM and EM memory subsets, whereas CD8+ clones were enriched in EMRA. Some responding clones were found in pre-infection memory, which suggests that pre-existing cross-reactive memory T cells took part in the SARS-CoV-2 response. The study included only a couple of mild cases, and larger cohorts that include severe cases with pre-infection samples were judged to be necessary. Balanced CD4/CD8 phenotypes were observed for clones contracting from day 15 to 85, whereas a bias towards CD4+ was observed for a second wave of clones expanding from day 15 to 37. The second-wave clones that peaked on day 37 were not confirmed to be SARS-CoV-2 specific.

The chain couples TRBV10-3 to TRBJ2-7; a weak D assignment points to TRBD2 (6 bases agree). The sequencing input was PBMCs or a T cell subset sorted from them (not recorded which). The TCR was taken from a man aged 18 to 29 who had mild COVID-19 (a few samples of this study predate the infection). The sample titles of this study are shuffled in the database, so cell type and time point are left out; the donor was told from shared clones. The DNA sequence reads TGTGCCATCAGTGAGTCCGGGGGTGACGAGCAGTACTTC. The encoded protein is CAISESGGDEQYF.